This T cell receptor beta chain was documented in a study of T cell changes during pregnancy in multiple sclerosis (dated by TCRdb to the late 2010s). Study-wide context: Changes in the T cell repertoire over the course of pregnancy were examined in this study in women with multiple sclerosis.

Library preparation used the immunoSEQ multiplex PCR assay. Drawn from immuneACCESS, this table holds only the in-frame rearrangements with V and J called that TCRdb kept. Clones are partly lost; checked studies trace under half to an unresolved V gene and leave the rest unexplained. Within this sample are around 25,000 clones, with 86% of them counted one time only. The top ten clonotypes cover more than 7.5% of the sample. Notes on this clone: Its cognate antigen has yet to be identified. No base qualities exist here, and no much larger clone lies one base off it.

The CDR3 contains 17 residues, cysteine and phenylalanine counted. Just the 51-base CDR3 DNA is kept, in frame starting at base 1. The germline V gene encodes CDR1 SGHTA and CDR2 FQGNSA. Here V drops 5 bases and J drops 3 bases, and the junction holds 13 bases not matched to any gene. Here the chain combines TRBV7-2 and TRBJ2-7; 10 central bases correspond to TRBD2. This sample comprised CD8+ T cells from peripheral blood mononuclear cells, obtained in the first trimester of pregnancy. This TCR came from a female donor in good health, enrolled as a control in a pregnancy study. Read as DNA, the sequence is TGTGCCAGCAGCCTTTTAGCGGGGGGTTTTCTTGTCTACGAGCAGTACTTC. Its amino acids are CASSLLAGGFLVYEQYF.